The source of this T cell receptor beta chain is a study of blood T cells in healthy people across ages (dated by TCRdb to between 2015 and 2017). Regarding the complete study: In model experiments, roughly one uniquely barcoded TCR beta cDNA molecule per two T cells was captured by template switching. The donors were divided into four age groups: young (average about 16 years), middle-aged (roughly 42), aged (62) and long-lived (roughly 82). The study analyzed two additional independent replicas of 1 million unique cDNA reads from the same blood draw for two donors, one aged 18 to 29 and one aged 80 or older. To track age-related changes in TCR beta repertoire diversity, the study relied on deep sequencing normalized with unique cDNA molecular identifiers. To avoid experimental bias, donors of different ages were distributed randomly across sequencing lanes.

The receptor library was made with 5' RACE. Sequencing used an Illumina HiSeq 2500. A second about 6 to 11 cycle PCR used a sample-barcoded 5' primer and a J-beta primer mix. A unique molecular identifier was introduced onto each TCR beta cDNA molecule by a template-switch 5' adaptor carrying 12 random nucleotides. Each sample yielded at least 3 million CDR3-containing paired-end reads. First-strand cDNA was synthesized from all RNA with the Mint cDNA synthesis kit, primed by a TRBC-specific oligonucleotide. After uracil-DNA glycosylase treatment, a first 18-cycle PCR used universal primers M1SS and BC2_uni_R on all cDNA. On the study's bioinformatics: For normalization, 1 million high-quality reads, each with a distinct molecular identifier, were randomly selected from each sample. Instead of being binned into consensus sequences, reads with shared molecular identifiers were discarded. CDR3 identification, clonotype clustering and error correction used MiTCR with a Q25 quality threshold and the strictest error-elimination algorithm. Lower-bound total TCR beta diversity was estimated with a nonparametric unseen species model using Euler transformation. Clones were called with MiXCR by TCRdb after fastp trimmed the public reads at Q25, and only in-frame beta chains were retained. Entries that share a CDR3 protein sequence are merged under the most common genes and DNA. TCRdb assigned the V and J calls; the authors' analysis was not used. The sample has about 1.4 million distinct CDR3 sequences on record, 55% to 75% of them singletons. Roughly 6.3% of the sample is taken by the ten largest.

The approximately 40 donors, aged roughly 6 to 95 years, were systemically healthy Caucasian individuals from Russia. Approximately 9.3 milliliters of peripheral blood were drawn from each donor into EDTA-treated Vacutainer tubes. Ficoll-Paque density-gradient centrifugation was used to isolate PBMCs, with at least 6 million obtained per sample. Trizol reagent was used to extract total RNA from PBMCs, with at least 6 micrograms per sample. For every donor, an aliquot of PBMCs went through flow cytometry to measure the percentages of naive CD45RAhigh/CD27high T cells. Broad study findings and their caveats: Observed TCR beta diversity per million T cells fell roughly linearly with age, and a significant reduction was already apparent by age about 38. Estimates of total diversity based on one million sequenced T cells were regarded as lower bounds and as underestimates. A strong correlation was found between observed TCR beta diversity and the percentage of naive T cells measured by flow cytometry. The CMV infection status of donors was not known, potentially confounding age-related changes in expanded clonotypes. Bulk unsorted PBMC profiling prevented conclusive comparison of naive and antigen-experienced compartments. Compared with the aged group, the long-lived group had more naive CD4+ T cells, fewer expanded clones and increased TCR diversity, suggesting age selection.

Note on this clonotype: What antigen it recognizes has not been identified. No base quality information exists; no much larger clone differs at one position.

The CDR3, cysteine through phenylalanine, is 14 amino acids long. Of all the DNA, just the CDR3 is kept, 42 bases in frame from base 1. CDR1 and CDR2 were assigned from the germline V gene as KGHDR and SFDVKD. V ends up 9 bases short and J 4 bases short, with an unmatched junction base count of 7. This clonotype was obtained from a man younger than 30 in good health. Material: blood. Here the chain combines TRBV24-1 and TRBJ2-1; 8 middle bases align to TRBD2. The DNA sequence follows: TGTGCCACCGAAATGGGCGGGGGGTACAATGAGCAGTTCTTC. Translated, it reads CATEMGGGYNEQFF.